This TCR beta chain was obtained from a study of T-cell reconstitution after alpha-beta-depleted transplantation in children. General observations from the study: There were reportedly several hundred expanded graft clones from which alpha-beta T cells came about two months after transplant. Newly produced T cells mostly provided counts and TCRbeta diversity after one year, as hyperexpanded clones declined.

This clonotype was seen a few times. Its antigen is currently unknown. For TCRbeta, the library was prepared with unique molecular identifiers. Each CDR3 protein gets one entry after TCRdb re-called the PCR reads with MiXCR. The data show more than 200,000 distinct CDR3 sequences, roughly 25% seen once. This CDR3 spans 14 amino acids. Germline-derived CDR1 and CDR2 are MDHEN and SYDVKM. V was pared by 4 bases and J by 0 bases, with 9 bases between. This TCR was sampled from a girl aged 2 to 10 with Fanconi anemia, due to receive a stem cell transplant. The chain carries TRBV28 and TRBJ1-1, with D unclear. Sequences were derived from PBMCs, sampled before TCRalphabeta/CD19-depleted stem cell transplant. The CDR3 sequence is CASSSQSLNTEAFF. For the CDR3, the DNA is TGTGCCAGCAGTTCCCAATCTTTGAACACTGAAGCTTTCTTT.